One T cell receptor beta chain is described in this entry. These data originate in a study of T cell responses to AZD1222 COVID-19 vaccine. Only in-frame clones appear in the TCRdb table, and some are missing; sequencing was by immunoSEQ multiplex PCR. The sample consists of 150,000 or so clones, around 90% of them appearing once. Trimming removed 5 bases from V and 0 bases from J, with 5 bases in between. Germline CDR1 is SQVTM and CDR2 is ANQGSEA. The CDR3 length is 12 residues. The receptor comes from an adult who received the AZD1222 COVID-19 vaccine. V is TRBV29-1 and J is TRBJ1-5; D remains ambiguous. Sequenced here: peripheral blood, sampled 28 days after the second AZD1222 dose. The DNA for the CDR3 is TGCAGCGTTCGGAGTAGCAATCAGCCCCAGCATTTT. It translates to CSVRSSNQPQHF.